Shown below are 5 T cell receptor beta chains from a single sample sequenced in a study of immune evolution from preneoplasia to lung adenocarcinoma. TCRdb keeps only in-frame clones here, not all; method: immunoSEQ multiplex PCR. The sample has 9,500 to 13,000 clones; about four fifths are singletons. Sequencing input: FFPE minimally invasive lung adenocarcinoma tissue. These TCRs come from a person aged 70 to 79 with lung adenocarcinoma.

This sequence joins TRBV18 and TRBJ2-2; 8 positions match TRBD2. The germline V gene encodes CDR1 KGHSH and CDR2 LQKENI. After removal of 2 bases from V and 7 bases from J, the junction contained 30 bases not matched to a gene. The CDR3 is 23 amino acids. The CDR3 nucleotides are TGTGCCAGCTCACCATTTGACCGCCGGGACATCAGTAAAGGTGAGGCGGGAGGCGGGGAGCTGTTTTTT. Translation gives CASSPFDRRDISKGEAGGGELFF.

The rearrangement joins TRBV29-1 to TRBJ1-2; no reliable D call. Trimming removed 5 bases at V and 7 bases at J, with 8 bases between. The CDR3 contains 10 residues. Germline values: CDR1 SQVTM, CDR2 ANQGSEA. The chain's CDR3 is CSVREGGYTF. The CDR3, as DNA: TGCAGCGTTCGGGAGGGTGGCTACACCTTC.

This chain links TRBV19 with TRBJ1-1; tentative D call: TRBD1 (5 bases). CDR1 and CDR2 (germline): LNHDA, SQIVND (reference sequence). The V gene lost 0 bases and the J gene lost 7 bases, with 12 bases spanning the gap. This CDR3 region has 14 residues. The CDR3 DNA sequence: TGTGCCAGTAGTATAGATCCAGGGTCGGATGAAGCTTTCTTT. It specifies CASSIDPGSDEAFF.

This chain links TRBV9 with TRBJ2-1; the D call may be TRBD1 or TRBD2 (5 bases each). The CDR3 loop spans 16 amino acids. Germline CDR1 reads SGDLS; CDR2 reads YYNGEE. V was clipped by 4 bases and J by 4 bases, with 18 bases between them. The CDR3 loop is CASSPPALGVYNEQFF. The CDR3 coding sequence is TGTGCCAGCAGCCCACCAGCTTTGGGGGTGTACAATGAGCAGTTCTTC.

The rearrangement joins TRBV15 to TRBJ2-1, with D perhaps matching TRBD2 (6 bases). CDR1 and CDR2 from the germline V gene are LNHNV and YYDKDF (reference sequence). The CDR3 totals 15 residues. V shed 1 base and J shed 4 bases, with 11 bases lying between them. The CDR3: CATSRVGGLYNEQFF. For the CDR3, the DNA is TGTGCCACCAGCAGAGTCGGGGGACTTTACAATGAGCAGTTCTTC.